The 11 T cell receptor beta chains presented below share a single source sample, sequenced in a study of shared clonotypes between healthy human individuals. The method was immunoSEQ multiplex PCR; TCRdb's version includes in-frame clones alone and lacks a portion of them. The sample lists under 600,000 clones, about 96% seen once, with around 0.067% in the top ten. What was sequenced was naive CD4+ T cells sorted from blood. The subset here: CD45RA+ positively selected. The receptors shown here come from a woman aged 25 to 45 in good health.

This chain uses TRBV2 with TRBJ2-3, with D possibly matching TRBD1 (5 bases). The CDR3 consists of 13 residues. Germline values: CDR1 SNHLY, CDR2 FYNNEI. The V end was cut by 6 bases, the J end by 2 bases, with 9 bases between. The CDR3 spells CASRPDNTDTQYF. CDR3 nucleotides: TGTGCCAGCAGGCCGGACAACACAGATACGCAGTATTTT.

Regarding this clone: The sample has other DNA sequences that encode this CDR3 too. The chain links TRBV5-1 to TRBJ2-1, with a weak D call TRBD2 (6 bases). Trimming removed 1 base at V and 3 bases at J, with 11 bases between. Per the germline V gene, CDR1 is SGHRS and CDR2 is YFSETQ. CDR3 size: 15 residues. Here the CDR3 DNA reads TGCGCCAGCAGCTTGAGTAGCGGAGGCTACAATGAGCAGTTCTTC. Encoded protein: CASSLSSGGYNEQFF.

The J gene is TRBJ2-1, the V gene TRBV11-2; D is unresolved. CDR1 SGHAT and CDR2 FQNNGV come from the germline V gene. V lost 1 base and J 12 bases, leaving 22 bases between the germline ends. This CDR3 is 16 amino acids long. The chain's CDR3 is CASSLVNSRRSKGQFF. The CDR3 bases are TGTGCCAGCAGCTTAGTAAACTCCCGAAGATCTAAGGGGCAGTTCTTC.

Only one count was recorded for this clone. This rearrangement joins TRBV10-1 to TRBJ1-2; D is uncertain. From germline, CDR1 is WNHNN and CDR2 SYGVQD (reference sequence). The CDR3 loop spans 12 amino acids. V lost 3 bases, J lost 13 bases, and 15 bases lay in between. This chain's CDR3 is CASSETGLPSTF. CDR3 nucleotides: TGCGCCAGCAGTGAAACTGGGCTCCCCTCCACCTTC.

The rearrangement links TRBV5-1 to TRBJ2-7, with D tentatively TRBD2 (8 bases). Germline V CDR1 and CDR2: SGHRS, YFSETQ. The CDR3 runs 14 residues. V was clipped by 4 bases and J by 6 bases, with 17 bases between them. The CDR3 DNA reads as TGCGCCAGCAGCCCCCGGGAGGGGGCGGGCGAGCAGTACTTC. Amino acids: CASSPREGAGEQYF.

The CDR3 loop is CASTREGDNEQFF. DNA for the CDR3: TGCGCCAGCACACGGGAGGGGGACAATGAGCAGTTCTTC. This chain links TRBV5-1 with TRBJ2-1; 8 nucleotides align to TRBD2. This CDR3 region has 13 residues. CDR1 and CDR2 from the germline V gene are SGHRS and YFSETQ. Trimming took 6 bases from V and 5 from J; bases not matched to a gene: 4.

The chain has TRBV5-5 and TRBJ1-1; 8 nucleotides align to TRBD1. The V segment lost 4 bases and the J segment 3 bases; nucleotides outside the gene matches: 8. The CDR3 contains 15 residues. Germline assignment: CDR1 SGHKS and CDR2 YYEKEE (reference sequence). Here the CDR3 reads CASSALLTGDTEAFF. The CDR3 nucleotides are TGTGCCAGCAGCGCGCTACTGACAGGGGACACTGAAGCTTTCTTT.

The chain joins TRBV29-1 to TRBJ1-2; possible D gene TRBD1, 6 bases. The CDR3 loop spans 12 amino acids. V lost 6 bases and J 1 base, leaving 9 bases between the germline ends. The germline V gene has CDR1 SQVTM and CDR2 ANQGSEA. The DNA for the CDR3 is TGCAGCGTAGGGGGGCGTAACTATGGCTACACCTTC. It translates to CSVGGRNYGYTF.

The chain carries TRBV10-3 and TRBJ1-5; TRBD1 is a possible D gene (5 bases). CDR3 length: 15 amino acids. Trimming left V 3 bases short and J 3 bases short, with 12 bases between. Germline lookup yields CDR1 ENHRY and CDR2 SYGVKD. The CDR3 loop reads CAISEQAAPNQPQHF. In DNA form, the CDR3 reads TGTGCCATCAGTGAACAGGCGGCCCCCAATCAGCCCCAGCATTTT.

In its sample, this clone was seen once. The chain combines TRBV28 with TRBJ1-4; tentatively, D is TRBD1 (6 bases). Germline lookup yields CDR1 MDHEN and CDR2 SYDVKM. The CDR3 extends over 13 amino acids. Between the trimmed V and J ends, which lost 7 bases and 8 bases, there was a span of 14 bases. The DNA of the CDR3 is TGTGCCAGCAAACAGGGAAATCAGGAAAAACTGTTTTTT. Its protein is CASKQGNQEKLFF. The full variable domain, in which reference TRBV28 and TRBJ1-4 provide the parts outside the CDR3, is DVKVTQSSRYLVKRTGEKVFLECVQDMDHENMFWYRQDPGLGLRLIYFSYDVKMKEKGDIPEGYSVSREKKERFSLILESASTNQTSMYLCASKQGNQEKLFFGSGTQLSVL.

Details on this clone: Other DNA sequences from this sample encode an identical CDR3 as well. The chain employs TRBV28 and TRBJ2-7; D remains unclear. Trimming cost V 4 bases and J 2 bases, with 6 bases left between them. The germline CDR1 and CDR2 sequences are MDHEN and SYDVKM. The CDR3 has 12 residues. The DNA for the CDR3 is TGTGCCAGCAGTTCCACCCCCTACGAGCAGTACTTC. It specifies CASSSTPYEQYF.